Shown below are 32 T cell receptor beta chains from a single sample sequenced in a study of blood T cell repertoires in COVID-19. The assay was immunoSEQ multiplex PCR, and TCRdb's table has in-frame clones only and misses some. The sample carries around 200,000 clones, 85% to 90% recorded once. Sequenced input: peripheral blood. The source of these receptors is a man in his fifties or sixties with acute or convalescent COVID-19.

The V gene is TRBV6-5, the J gene TRBJ1-5; TRBD1 matches 9 bases. The germline V gene encodes CDR1 MNHEY and CDR2 SVGAGI. This CDR3 region has 15 residues. V lost 5 bases, J lost 9 bases, and 11 bases stayed unmatched. This CDR3 reads CASSKKPTGGLPQHF. Written as DNA, the CDR3 is TGTGCCAGCAGTAAAAAACCGACAGGGGGATTGCCCCAGCATTTT.

CDR3 in amino acids: CASKRRQGHQPQHF. The CDR3 nucleotides read TGTGCCAGCAAGAGGAGACAGGGCCATCAGCCCCAGCATTTT. The J gene is TRBJ1-5, the V gene TRBV6-5; 7 positions agree with TRBD1. CDR1 and CDR2 (germline): MNHEY, SVGAGI. V lost 7 bases to trimming and J lost 5 bases; unmatched junction nucleotides: 8. This CDR3 is built from 14 residues.

This clone was counted between two and nine times. This chain joins TRBV25-1 and TRBJ1-2; D is unresolved. The CDR3 contains 14 residues. CDR1 and CDR2 from the germline V gene are MGHDK and SYGVNS. Between the trimmed V and J ends, which lost 0 bases and 3 bases, there was a span of 8 bases. CDR3 amino acids: CASSEYGEDYGYTF. The CDR3 DNA follows: TGTGCCAGCAGTGAATACGGCGAGGACTATGGCTACACCTTC.

The gene calls are TRBV7-2 and TRBJ1-2, with 11 bases identical to TRBD1. Germline values: CDR1 SGHTA, CDR2 FQGNSA. V lost 4 bases to trimming and J lost 7 bases; unmatched junction nucleotides: 14. There are 17 residues in the CDR3. CDR3 sequence (DNA): TGTGCCAGCAGCTCCTACGCCGGGACAGGGGGTCGGGGTGGCTACACCTTC. It yields the protein CASSSYAGTGGRGGYTF.

This clone was counted between two and nine times. The J gene is TRBJ2-3, the V gene TRBV25-1; D is uncertain. This CDR3 is 16 amino acids long. Germline V lookup: CDR1 MGHDK, CDR2 SYGVNS. Trimming pared 2 bases from V and 4 bases from J, leaving 16 bases between. This chain's CDR3 is CASSEGLVPLADTQYF. The CDR3 coding sequence is TGTGCCAGCAGTGAAGGGCTTGTCCCACTGGCAGATACGCAGTATTTT.

The V call is TRBV10-2, the J call TRBJ1-6; D is unclear. The germline gives CDR1 WSHSY, CDR2 SAAADI. V was clipped by 3 bases and J by 5 bases, with 11 bases between them. The CDR3 spans 15 residues. CDR3 in DNA: TGCGCCAGCAGTGATTATCGGTCCAATAATTCACCCCTCCACTTT. Its protein is CASSDYRSNNSPLHF.

The chain carries TRBV6-5 and TRBJ1-1; possibly TRBD1 for D (6 bases). V lost 8 bases to trimming and J lost 6 bases, with 13 bases between them. There are 12 residues in the CDR3. The germline gives CDR1 MNHEY, CDR2 SVGAGI. The CDR3, as DNA: TGTGCCAGCTACACCACAGGGTCTGAAGCTTTCTTT. Translated, it gives CASYTTGSEAFF.

The J gene is TRBJ1-2, the V gene TRBV6-5; D is perhaps TRBD1 (5 bases). V lost 6 bases, J lost 0 bases, and 14 bases lay in between. This CDR3 is 15 amino acids long. Germline-derived CDR1 and CDR2 are MNHEY and SVGAGI. CDR3 coding DNA: TGTGCCAGCAGCCTCCCGGGGACTGCTAACTATGGCTACACCTTC. This encodes CASSLPGTANYGYTF.

The rearrangement links TRBV6-6 to TRBJ1-5, with D possibly being TRBD1 (5 bases). The germline V gene encodes CDR1 MNHNY and CDR2 SVGAGI (reference sequence). This CDR3 comprises 14 residues. With 9 bases removed from V and 2 bases from J, the gap between germline ends came to 14 bases. The CDR3 nucleotides read TGTGCCAGGATGCCCGGGGGAGGCAATCAGCCCCAGCATTTT. Its protein is CARMPGGGNQPQHF.

This chain links TRBV20-1 with TRBJ1-2, with unresolved D. Deletions cut 5 bases from V and 8 bases from J, with 12 bases between. CDR3 length equals 11 residues. Germline V CDR1 and CDR2: DFQATT, SNEGSKA (reference sequence). The CDR3 sequence is CSASGPGGYTF. The CDR3, as DNA: TGCAGTGCTTCCGGACCGGGAGGCTACACCTTC.

This chain joins TRBV7-2 and TRBJ1-2; D possibly corresponds to TRBD1 (5 bases). V lost 1 base, J lost 2 bases, and 11 bases lay in between. Germline CDR1 SGHTA, CDR2 FQGNSA. The CDR3 covers 15 residues. The CDR3 region is CASSLGFRQNYGYTF. The CDR3 DNA reads as TGTGCCAGCAGCTTAGGGTTCAGACAGAACTATGGCTACACCTTC. Complete variable domain (other parts from reference TRBV7-2 and TRBJ1-2): GAGVSQSPSNKVTEKGKDVELRCDPISGHTALYWYRQSLGQGLEFLIYFQGNSAPDKSGLPSDRFSAERTGGSVSTLTIQRTQQEDSAVYLCASSLGFRQNYGYTFGSGTRLTVV.

The DNA for the CDR3 is TGTGCCAGTAGTCCTCAGGGAATGGGCAATCAGCCCCAGCATTTT. The encoded protein is CASSPQGMGNQPQHF. The rearrangement links TRBV19 to TRBJ1-5; weak D call: TRBD1 (5 bases). V was shortened by 5 bases and J by 2 bases, with 13 bases between the two germline ends. Germline loops: CDR1 LNHDA, CDR2 SQIVND (reference sequence). This CDR3 is 15 amino acids long.

The chain carries TRBV19 and TRBJ2-7; 8 bases are shared with TRBD1. This CDR3 region has 15 residues. Germline lookup yields CDR1 LNHDA and CDR2 SQIVND (reference sequence). J gave up 2 bases and V 5 bases, and 8 bases lay outside the gene matches. The DNA for the CDR3 is TGTGCCAGTAGTGGCACCGGGACAGGTCCCTACGAGCAGTACTTC. The encoded protein is CASSGTGTGPYEQYF.

This chain connects TRBV3-1 (or the pseudogene TRBV3-2) to TRBJ1-5; a weak D match, TRBD1 (6 bases). The germline V gene encodes CDR1 LGHDT and CDR2 YNNKEL (reference sequence). Trimming shortened V by 3 bases and J by 3 bases, and 18 bases separated the two germline ends. CDR3 length: 17 residues. CDR3 DNA: TGTGCCAGCAGCCACTCCCCCGGGACAACCACCAATCAGCCCCAGCATTTT. Protein sequence: CASSHSPGTTTNQPQHF.

The chain links TRBV5-1 to TRBJ1-1, with unresolved D. Germline lookup yields CDR1 SGHRS and CDR2 YFSETQ. V was pared by 2 bases and J by 0 bases, with 11 bases between. The CDR3 is 15 residues long. The CDR3 region has the DNA TGCGCCAGCAGCTTTGCCGGAGATATGAACACTGAAGCTTTCTTT. It translates to CASSFAGDMNTEAFF.

V usage is TRBV27 and J usage is TRBJ2-2; D perhaps matches TRBD1 (6 bases). Per germline, CDR1 MNHEY and CDR2 SMNVEV (reference sequence). V lost 6 bases and J 2 bases, leaving 10 bases between the germline ends. This CDR3 has 14 amino acids. The DNA for the CDR3 is TGTGCCAGCAGAAGACAGGACAACACCGGGGAGCTGTTTTTT. Translated: CASRRQDNTGELFF.

The chain employs TRBV5-4 and TRBJ2-5; D remains unclear. CDR3 length: 14 residues. Deletions cut 2 bases from V and 1 base from J, with 9 bases between. Germline CDR1 SGHNT, CDR2 YYREEE (reference sequence). This CDR3 reads CASSFRRSQETQYF. The CDR3 region has the DNA TGTGCCAGCAGCTTCCGCAGAAGCCAAGAGACCCAGTACTTC.

The rearrangement links TRBV11-2 to TRBJ1-6; a possible D gene is TRBD1 (5 bases). This CDR3 is built from 16 residues. Germline assignment: CDR1 SGHAT and CDR2 FQNNGV. Trimming cost V 5 bases and J 0 bases, with 11 bases left between them. The CDR3 loop reads CASSQRQSSYNSPLHF. The CDR3 bases are TGTGCCAGCAGCCAGAGACAGAGCTCCTATAATTCACCCCTCCACTTT.

The chain uses TRBV15 and TRBJ1-2, with D possibly matching TRBD1 (5 bases). This CDR3 has 15 amino acids. Germline V lookup: CDR1 LNHNV, CDR2 YYDKDF (reference sequence). The germline V and J ends were trimmed by 0 bases and 5 bases, with 13 bases remaining between them. The CDR3 DNA reads TGTGCCACCAGCAGAGATGATCCGGGGGGATATGGCTACACCTTC. It encodes CATSRDDPGGYGYTF.

The V and J genes are TRBV30 and TRBJ1-4, with a possible D match to TRBD1 (5 bases). The CDR3 extends over 13 amino acids. Per germline, CDR1 GTSNPN and CDR2 SVGIG (reference sequence). Trimming took off 5 bases at V and 7 bases at J, with 14 bases between the two ends. DNA of the CDR3: TGTGCCTGGCAGGGTGGGGGGACTGAAAAACTGTTTTTT. It codes for CAWQGGGTEKLFF. The variable domain in full, with the rest retrieved from reference TRBV30 and TRBJ1-4, is SQTIHQWPATLVQPVGSPLSLECTVEGTSNPNLYWYRQAAGRGLQLLFYSVGIGQISSEVPQNLSASRPQDRQFILSSKKLLLSDSGFYLCAWQGGGTEKLFFGSGTQLSVL.

The rearrangement joins TRBV18 to TRBJ1-4; no firm D call. The CDR3 is 13 amino acids. Looked up from germline, CDR1 is KGHSH and CDR2 is LQKENI. The V end was cut by 4 bases, the J end by 5 bases, with 8 bases between. The CDR3 DNA is TGTGCCAGCTCACGATCCGCGAATGAAAAACTGTTTTTT. Translated, it gives CASSRSANEKLFF.

V usage is TRBV5-1 and J usage is TRBJ2-7; a weak D match, TRBD1 (6 bases). Germline V gene sequence: CDR1 SGHRS, CDR2 YFSETQ. The V end was cut by 0 bases, the J end by 3 bases, with 13 bases between. The CDR3 totals 15 residues. For the CDR3, the DNA is TGCGCCAGCAGCTTGGAGATCACAGGGCTCTACGAGCAGTACTTC. Residues: CASSLEITGLYEQYF.

The V call is TRBV2, the J call TRBJ2-7; D call uncertain. The CDR3 spans 14 residues. Germline V gene data show CDR1 as SNHLY and CDR2 as FYNNEI. The V gene lost 2 bases and the J gene lost 6 bases, with 14 bases spanning the gap. DNA of the CDR3: TGTGCCAGCAGTGAACCCCCACGGCCGGGCGAGCAGTACTTC. Amino acid sequence: CASSEPPRPGEQYF.

This clone was detected once. V usage is TRBV7-2 and J usage is TRBJ2-2; weak D call: TRBD1 (6 bases). The CDR3 has 14 amino acids. V was shortened by 9 bases and J by 3 bases, with 14 bases between the two germline ends. CDR1 is SGHTA and CDR2 is FQGNSA in the germline V gene. This CDR3 reads CASTGTSDTGELFF. The CDR3 DNA is TGTGCCAGTACCGGGACAAGCGACACCGGGGAGCTGTTTTTT.

The genes are TRBV6-4 and TRBJ2-1, with TRBD2 identical over 7 bases. V trimming: 6 bases; J trimming: 9 bases; junction bases outside the gene matches: 5. The CDR3 contains 12 residues. Germline values: CDR1 MRHNA, CDR2 SNTAGT. The CDR3 region is CASSGSGGEQFF. CDR3 sequence (DNA): TGTGCCAGCAGCGGGTCGGGGGGTGAGCAGTTCTTC.

The J gene is TRBJ2-2, the V gene TRBV19, with 9 positions matching TRBD1. J gave up 6 bases and V 7 bases, and 9 bases lay outside the gene matches. The CDR3 has 15 amino acids. CDR1 is LNHDA, CDR2 SQIVND, per germline (reference sequence). The CDR3 here is CASIAGTGWSGELFF. The CDR3 nucleotides are TGTGCCAGTATCGCGGGGACAGGGTGGTCCGGGGAGCTGTTTTTT.

V gene TRBV19 combines with J gene TRBJ1-4, with no clear D. The CDR3 has 14 amino acids. The germline CDR1 and CDR2 sequences are LNHDA and SQIVND (reference sequence). V lost 5 bases and J lost 7, with 14 bases in between. The DNA for the CDR3 is TGTGCCAGTAGTTTAAGCGGAGGTAGTGAAAAACTGTTTTTT. Translating it yields CASSLSGGSEKLFF.

The chain carries TRBV11-3 and TRBJ1-3, with TRBD1 matching over 8 bases. The CDR3 extends over 16 amino acids. J was trimmed by 4 bases and V by 5 bases; bases with no gene match: 10. Per germline, CDR1 SGHNT and CDR2 YENEEA. CDR3 loop: CASSQKGQGQGNTIYF. CDR3 DNA sequence: TGTGCCAGCAGCCAAAAAGGACAGGGACAAGGAAACACCATATATTTT.

The chain employs TRBV2 and TRBJ2-4; 7 bases are a match to TRBD2. Per the germline V gene, CDR1 is SNHLY and CDR2 is FYNNEI. J lost 0 bases, V lost 1 base, and 9 bases had no gene match. The length of the CDR3 is 18 residues. In DNA, the CDR3 is TGTGCCAGCAGTGAAGTCGGGGGGTCGAGGTTAGCCAAAAACATTCAGTACTTC. This translates into CASSEVGGSRLAKNIQYF.

The rearrangement links TRBV5-4 to TRBJ2-7; a weak D match, TRBD1 (6 bases). Trimming took 0 bases from V and 0 from J, leaving 7 bases between them. CDR3 length: 14 amino acids. CDR1 is SGHNT, CDR2 YYREEE, per germline (reference sequence). The CDR3 nucleotides read TGTGCCAGCAGCTTGGCAGGGGACTCCTACGAGCAGTACTTC. Protein product: CASSLAGDSYEQYF. Based on the CDR3 plus reference TRBV5-4 and TRBJ2-7, the full variable domain is ETGVTQSPTHLIKTRGQQVTLRCSSQSGHNTVSWYQQALGQGPQFIFQYYREEENGRGNFPPRFSGLQFPNYSSELNVNALELDDSALYLCASSLAGDSYEQYFGPGTRLTVT.

This clone was seen only a few times. The chain joins TRBV27 to TRBJ1-2, with a tentative D call TRBD1 (5 bases). CDR1 MNHEY and CDR2 SMNVEV come from the germline V gene (reference sequence). Trimming removed 5 bases at V and 6 bases at J, with 10 bases between. The CDR3 is made up of 12 amino acids. CDR3 DNA sequence: TGTGCCAGCAGTACAGGTTTTCATGGCTACACCTTC. It specifies CASSTGFHGYTF.

The chain couples TRBV5-3 to TRBJ2-7; weak D call: TRBD1 (6 bases). TRBV5-3 is an ORF, with its function uncertain. There are 15 residues in the CDR3. The V gene lost 5 bases and the J gene lost 0 bases, with 15 bases spanning the gap. The CDR3: CARSTYGTPSYEQYF. The DNA for the CDR3 is TGTGCCAGAAGTACGTACGGGACACCCTCCTACGAGCAGTACTTC.